This T cell receptor (beta chain) was retrieved from a study of blood T cell repertoires in COVID-19. Study-level information: Donors in the United States, Italy and Spain gave samples during acute or convalescent COVID-19. PBMCs, B-cell-depleted T cells, or T cells were the source of the cDNA or gDNA that made up the material.

Per the original data handling: Researchers report that nucleated cell counts were estimated from reference gene primer amplification. Assay: immunoSEQ multiplex PCR; the TCRdb copy retains only in-frame clones and omits some. V and J calls plus clone size are reproduced from that table; the DNA served to infer D and trimming. Here the sample spans 35,000 to 55,000 clones, under 95% being singletons. The CDR3 loop spans 16 amino acids. Unmatched junction bases numbered 10, after V lost 5 bases and J lost 8 bases. Germline lookup yields CDR1 SGHVS and CDR2 FQNEAQ. This clone was observed a handful of times.

Sequencing input: peripheral blood. The chain employs TRBV7-8 and TRBJ1-4; TRBD1 matches 11 bases. The clonotype originates from a man aged 65-85 years with active COVID-19. CDR3 sequence: CASSISDRGRGEKLFF. CDR3 DNA sequence: TGTGCCAGCAGCATATCGGACAGGGGGCGGGGAGAAAAACTGTTTTTT. Filled out from reference TRBV7-8 and TRBJ1-4, the complete variable domain reads GAGVSQSPRYKVAKRGQDVALRCDPISGHVSLFWYQQALGQGPEFLTYFQNEAQLDKSGLPSDRFFAERPEGSVSTLKIQRTQQEDSAVYLCASSISDRGRGEKLFFGSGTQLSVL.